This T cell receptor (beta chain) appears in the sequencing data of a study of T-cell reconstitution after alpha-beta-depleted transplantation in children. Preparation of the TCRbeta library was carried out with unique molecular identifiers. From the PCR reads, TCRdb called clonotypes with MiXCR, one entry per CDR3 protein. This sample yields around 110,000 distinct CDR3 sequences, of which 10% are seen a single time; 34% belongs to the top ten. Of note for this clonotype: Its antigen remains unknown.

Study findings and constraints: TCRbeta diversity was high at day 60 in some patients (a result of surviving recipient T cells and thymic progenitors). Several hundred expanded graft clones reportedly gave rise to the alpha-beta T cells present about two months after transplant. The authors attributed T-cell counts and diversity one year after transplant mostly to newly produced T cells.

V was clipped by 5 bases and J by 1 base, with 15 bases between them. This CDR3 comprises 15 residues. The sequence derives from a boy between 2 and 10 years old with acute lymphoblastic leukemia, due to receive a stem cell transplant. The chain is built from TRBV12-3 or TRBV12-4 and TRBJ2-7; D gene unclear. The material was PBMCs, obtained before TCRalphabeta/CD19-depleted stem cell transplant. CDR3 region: CASSNPLASSYEQYF. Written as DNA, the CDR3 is TGTGCCAGCAGTAATCCCTTGGCATCTTCCTACGAGCAGTACTTC.